This T cell receptor (beta chain) is from a study of blood T cell repertoires in COVID-19. In the study overall: Acute and convalescent COVID-19 specimens originated in the United States, Italy and Spain.

The assay was immunoSEQ multiplex PCR, and TCRdb's table has in-frame clones only and misses some. There are roughly 100,000 clones in the sample; about 92% occur only once, and over 15% lies in the top ten. Trimming took 2 bases from V and 1 from J; bases not matched to a gene: 6. This CDR3 is 16 amino acids long. Germline lookup yields CDR1 KGHDR and CDR2 SFDVKD. The sequencing sample was made of peripheral blood. This TCR came from a woman aged 80 or older in a cohort sampled during active COVID-19. V usage is TRBV24-1 and J usage is TRBJ2-5; 7 nucleotides agree with TRBD2. Here the CDR3 DNA reads TGTGCCACCAGTGATTCTGTGAGCGGGGCCCAAGAGACCCAGTACTTC. Its protein product is CATSDSVSGAQETQYF.